These T cell receptor beta chains were read from a single sample in a study of Graves' ophthalmopathy and Graves' hyperthyroidism. MiXCR, applied by TCRdb to the multiplex PCR reads, yields one record per CDR3 protein. The table includes fewer than 350,000 distinct CDR3 sequences, around a sixth detected once. The sequenced sample consisted of peripheral blood. These receptors all stem from an adult man with Graves' ophthalmopathy. Both conserved end residues are part of each CDR3. The D gene is left open where the match is weak. A row's size may be missing; if present it is once, few, many or a size class.

TRBV11-2	-	TRBJ2-5	-	CASSPSRVEETQYF	TGTGCCAGCAGCCCTTCCCGAGTGGAAGAGACCCAGTACTTC
TRBV28	many	TRBJ1-5	TRBD1	CASSWTGGNNQPQHF	TGTGCCAGCAGTTGGACAGGGGGGAACAATCAGCCCCAGCATTTT
TRBV27	many	TRBJ1-5	-	CASSPSNSNQPQHF	TGTGCCAGCAGTCCCTCCAATAGCAATCAGCCCCAGCATTTT
TRBV7-2	once	TRBJ2-5	-	CARSLAMGQTQYF	TGTGCCAGAAGCTTAGCCATGGGCCAGACACAGTACTTC
TRBV6-2/TRBV6-3	many	TRBJ2-7	TRBD2	CASSKLAGGPTYEQYF	TGTGCCAGCAGTAAACTAGCGGGAGGGCCCACCTACGAGCAGTACTTC
TRBV18	many	TRBJ2-7	-	CASGQERENEQYF	TGTGCCAGTGGGCAAGAGCGAGAGAACGAGCAGTACTTC
TRBV10-3	many	TRBJ1-5	-	CAISDVQSNQPQHF	TGTGCCATCAGTGATGTACAGTCCAATCAGCCCCAGCATTTT
TRBV28	many	TRBJ1-2	TRBD1	CASEKSGTGYGYTF	TGTGCCAGCGAAAAGTCCGGGACAGGGTATGGCTACACCTTC
TRBV12-3/TRBV12-4	many	TRBJ2-7	TRBD2	CASSRSGSSYEQYF	TGTGCCAGCAGTCGGAGCGGGAGCTCCTACGAGCAGTACTTC
TRBV5-5	many	TRBJ2-5	TRBD1	CASSVERQGWSETQYF	TGTGCCAGCAGCGTGGAGAGACAGGGGTGGTCGGAGACCCAGTACTTC
TRBV11-1	-	TRBJ1-5	-	CASSLATRLIWVSRRGKPQLF	TGTGCCAGCAGCTTAGCGACCAGGTTAATTTGGGTGTCTCGGCGAGGGAAGCCCCAGCTTTTT
TRBV7-2	many	TRBJ1-1	TRBD1	CASSPRGLAEAFF	TGTGCCAGCAGCCCCAGGGGGCTGGCTGAAGCTTTCTTT
TRBV6-1	many	TRBJ1-1	-	CASSGSGMNTEAFF	TGTGCCAGCAGTGGTTCAGGGATGAACACTGAAGCTTTCTTT
TRBV7-2	many	TRBJ1-1	-	CASSLGRAAEAFF	TGTGCCAGCAGCTTAGGCCGGGCTGCAGAAGCTTTCTTT
TRBV6-1	many	TRBJ2-2	-	CASTRGVGGELFF	TGTGCCAGCACCCGAGGGGTAGGCGGGGAGCTGTTTTTT
TRBV10-3	many	TRBJ2-5	-	CAISETNKGEETQYF	TGTGCCATCAGTGAGACAAACAAGGGTGAGGAGACCCAGTACTTC
TRBV11-3	many	TRBJ1-1	-	CASSLRREIMNTEAFF	TGTGCCAGCAGCTTACGACGGGAAATCATGAACACTGAAGCTTTCTTT
TRBV11-2	-	TRBJ2-5	TRBD2	CASGPIVAGDETQYF	TGTGCCAGCGGTCCCATTGTAGCGGGAGATGAGACCCAGTACTTC
TRBV6-5	many	TRBJ2-7	TRBD2	CASSYPSGDTYEQYF	TGTGCCAGCAGTTACCCTAGCGGGGATACCTACGAGCAGTACTTC
TRBV7-8	many	TRBJ1-3	-	CASSLEQPEYSGNTIYF	TGTGCCAGCAGCTTAGAACAGCCAGAGTACTCTGGAAACACCATATATTTT
TRBV29-1	many	TRBJ1-2	TRBD1	CSVLGQRNYGYTF	TGCAGCGTTCTGGGACAGCGAAACTATGGCTACACCTTC
TRBV19	-	TRBJ1-1	-	CASSIQNTEAFF	TGTGCCAGTAGTATACAGAACACTGAAGCTTTCTTT
TRBV4-3	many	TRBJ2-7	-	CASSQQTDSYEQYF	TGCGCCAGCAGCCAACAAACCGACTCCTACGAGCAGTACTTC
TRBV7-3	-	TRBJ2-7	-	CASSSVGQNLYEQYF	TGTGCCAGCAGCTCGGTCGGCCAAAACCTCTACGAGCAGTACTTC
TRBV19	many	TRBJ2-5	-	CASSIAGDRETQYF	TGTGCCAGTAGTATAGCTGGGGATAGGGAGACCCAGTACTTC
TRBV6-5	many	TRBJ2-5	TRBD2	CASTTAGGLETQYF	TGTGCCAGCACCACAGCGGGGGGGCTTGAGACCCAGTACTTC
TRBV12-3/TRBV12-4	many	TRBJ2-3	TRBD2	CASSRLAGAGVTQYF	TGTGCCAGCAGTCGACTAGCGGGGGCAGGGGTTACGCAGTATTTT
TRBV28	many	TRBJ1-2	TRBD1	CASTRIQGNYGYTF	TGTGCCAGCACCCGCATACAGGGGAACTATGGCTACACCTTC